This T cell receptor beta chain was sequenced for a study of T cell responses to AZD1222 COVID-19 vaccine. The CDR3 has 14 residues. With V trimmed by 4 bases and J by 5 bases, 8 bases remained unmatched. Looked up from germline, CDR1 is SGHVS and CDR2 is FQNEAQ. TCRdb's table, derived via immunoSEQ multiplex PCR, lists solely in-frame clones and lacks some. Counted here are over 85,000 clones, almost 90% occurring once; the ten biggest clones make up over 7.5%. This clone was recorded a few times. The antigen remains undetermined. Whole-study findings and limits: Donors were largely white British and mainly female; clonal diversity was possibly underestimated. Repertoire samples came only from after the peak T cell response. Vaccine-associated CD4 TCRs spanned spike, dominant at 160-218 and 743-854.

The rearrangement links TRBV7-8 to TRBJ2-7; 7 positions agree with TRBD1. The sample in question was peripheral blood, obtained on day 0 of AZD1222 vaccination. The sequence was collected from an adult in good health. The CDR3 region has the DNA TGTGCCAGCAGCTCTAGACAGGGAATCAACGAGCAGTACTTC. Translation: CASSSRQGINEQYF.